This TCR beta chain derives from a study of T cell repertoires in cytomegalovirus infection. As for the study in general: CMV epitopes used comprised recently identified HLA-C-restricted ones and well-studied HLA-B-restricted ones. Public TCR beta signatures provided an indication of both CMV infection and a matching HLA type.

Whole-study findings and limits: Using cumulative public TCR beta family frequency, the authors identified those who carried CMV together with the relevant HLA.

TCRdb redid the calling of the reads with MiXCR, one entry per CDR3 protein. This table holds approximately 1,000,000 distinct CDR3 sequences, 31% found once. Comments on this clonotype: As yet, its antigen is unknown.

This sequence was found in a human donor in good health (CMV status not recorded). Some clones in this sample may be carry-over from other donors' samples. Sequenced material: cultured CD8+ T cells from PBMCs, taken from culture after CMV antigen stimulation.

As DNA, the CDR3 is TGCAGTGCTAGAGATGGTGGCCCGAACACTGAAGCTTTCTTT. Its protein product is CSARDGGPNTEAFF. The V gene is TRBV20-1, the J gene TRBJ1-1; D ambiguous. The length of the CDR3 is 14 residues. Trimming removed 0 bases from V and 1 base from J, with 9 bases in between. Germline CDR1 is DFQATT and CDR2 is SNEGSKA (reference sequence).